Below are 13 T cell receptor beta chains sequenced from a single sample in a study of T cell responses to AZD1222 COVID-19 vaccine. Measured with immunoSEQ multiplex PCR; TCRdb has only the in-frame clones, and not every one. The data hold approximately 120,000 clones, with about 90% observed a single time. The source was peripheral blood, collected on day 0 of AZD1222 vaccination. These TCRs come from an adult in good health.

Note on this clone: The same CDR3 can be traced to other DNA sequences in this sample. The chain is built from TRBV6-5 and TRBJ2-3; a possible D gene is TRBD1 (5 bases). The CDR3 is 12 residues long. Looked up from germline, CDR1 is MNHEY and CDR2 is SVGAGI. V gave up 6 bases and J gave up 3 bases, with 7 bases separating them. CDR3 DNA sequence: TGTGCCAGCAGCCCAGGGACAGATACGCAGTATTTT. This gives the protein CASSPGTDTQYF.

V and J are TRBV4-1 and TRBJ1-2; D is perhaps TRBD1 (5 bases). The V end lost 1 base, the J end lost 2 bases, and 14 bases lay between the germline ends. This CDR3 has 16 residues. Germline V gene lookup returns CDR1 MGHRA and CDR2 YSYEKL. The CDR3 sequence: CASSQAGPQGNYGYTF. The CDR3 DNA follows: TGCGCCAGCAGCCAAGCAGGGCCCCAGGGAAACTATGGCTACACCTTC.

The CDR3 here is CASSNDRVDTGELFF. DNA of the CDR3: TGCGCCAGCAGCAACGACAGGGTTGACACCGGGGAGCTGTTTTTT. The V call is TRBV5-1, the J call TRBJ2-2; 7 bases align to TRBD1. The length of the CDR3 is 15 residues. V lost 4 bases, J lost 3 bases, and 6 bases stayed unmatched. Germline V CDR1 and CDR2: SGHRS, YFSETQ. Full variable domain (remainder filled in from reference TRBV5-1 and TRBJ2-2): KAGVTQTPRYLIKTRGQQVTLSCSPISGHRSVSWYQQTPGQGLQFLFEYFSETQRNKGNFPGRFSGRQFSNSRSEMNVSTLELGDSALYLCASSNDRVDTGELFFGEGSRLTVL.

The rearrangement joins TRBV11-3 to TRBJ2-7; D not certain. With 0 bases removed from V and 3 bases from J, the gap between germline ends came to 6 bases. CDR1 SGHNT and CDR2 YENEEA come from the germline V gene. The CDR3 runs 13 residues. CDR3 amino acids: CASSLEAGYEQYF. The CDR3 coding sequence is TGTGCCAGCAGCTTAGAAGCAGGCTACGAGCAGTACTTC.

The chain carries TRBV6-5 and TRBJ1-2, with 8 bases aligning to TRBD1. This CDR3 is built from 13 residues. CDR1 MNHEY and CDR2 SVGAGI come from the germline V gene. V was clipped by 6 bases and J by 4 bases; unmatched bases: 4. CDR3 DNA: TGTGCCAGCAGACAGGGGGAGGTCTATGGCTACACCTTC. It translates to CASRQGEVYGYTF.

CDR3 residues: CASSLGTGKVGTYEQYF. The CDR3 nucleotides are TGCGCCAGCAGCTTGGGGACAGGGAAGGTAGGGACCTACGAGCAGTACTTC. The gene calls are TRBV5-1 and TRBJ2-7, with TRBD1 identical over 8 bases. Germline loops: CDR1 SGHRS, CDR2 YFSETQ. The CDR3 loop spans 17 amino acids. V lost 0 bases and J lost 2; bases outside the gene matches: 10. The whole variable domain, remainder taken from reference TRBV5-1 and TRBJ2-7, is KAGVTQTPRYLIKTRGQQVTLSCSPISGHRSVSWYQQTPGQGLQFLFEYFSETQRNKGNFPGRFSGRQFSNSRSEMNVSTLELGDSALYLCASSLGTGKVGTYEQYFGPGTRLTVT.

This clone occurred once. V and J are TRBV11-3 and TRBJ1-6; the D gene is possibly TRBD1 (5 bases). Trimming took 1 base from V and 6 from J, leaving 7 bases between them. This CDR3 has 14 amino acids. CDR1 SGHNT and CDR2 YENEEA come from the germline V gene. CDR3 in amino acids: CASSLGQGNSPLHF. For the CDR3, the DNA is TGTGCCAGCAGCTTAGGGCAGGGTAATTCACCCCTCCACTTT.

The chain links TRBV30 to TRBJ2-3; 7 positions match TRBD1. The CDR3 length is 14 residues. Germline CDR1 reads GTSNPN; CDR2 reads SVGIG (reference sequence). The V gene end was trimmed by 5 bases and the J gene end by 3 bases; junction bases not matched to a gene: 8. The CDR3 DNA reads TGTGCCTGGCTACCCCCGGGACAGACAGATACGCAGTATTTT. The encoded protein is CAWLPPGQTDTQYF.

The rearrangement links TRBV19 to TRBJ2-5; 12 bases are shared with TRBD2. CDR1 LNHDA and CDR2 SQIVND come from the germline V gene (reference sequence). V shed 5 bases, J shed 7 bases, and the junction held 8 bases outside the gene matches. The CDR3 consists of 15 residues. DNA for the CDR3: TGTGCCAGTAGTTTCGGGACTAGCGGGCCGGGGACCCAGTACTTC. Translating it yields CASSFGTSGPGTQYF.

This chain links TRBV12-3 or TRBV12-4 with TRBJ2-1; D remains unclear. The V and J ends lost 8 bases and 0 bases respectively, with 8 bases between them. This CDR3 region has 13 residues. As DNA, the CDR3 is TGTGCCAGCCGATTACTCTCCTACAATGAGCAGTTCTTC. Its protein product is CASRLLSYNEQFF.

This chain uses TRBV19 with TRBJ1-2; weak D call: TRBD1 (5 bases). Between the trimmed V and J ends, which lost 5 bases and 1 base, there was a span of 8 bases. The CDR3 consists of 13 residues. In germline, CDR1 is LNHDA, CDR2 SQIVND (reference sequence). The CDR3 region has the DNA TGTGCCAGTAGTGAGACAGTTAACTATGGCTACACCTTC. This translates into CASSETVNYGYTF.

The chain is built from TRBV2 and TRBJ2-3; 7 nucleotides match TRBD1. The CDR3 consists of 13 residues. Germline values: CDR1 SNHLY, CDR2 FYNNEI. Unmatched junction bases numbered 2, after V lost 7 bases and J lost 1 base. The CDR3 coding sequence is TGTGCCAGCAAGGGGGCCGGCACAGATACGCAGTATTTT. Its translation is CASKGAGTDTQYF. Using reference TRBV2 and TRBJ2-3 for the parts outside the CDR3, the full variable domain is EPEVTQTPSHQVTQMGQEVILRCVPISNHLYFYWYRQILGQKVEFLVSFYNNEISEKSEIFDDQFSVERPDGSNFTLKIRSTKLEDSAMYFCASKGAGTDTQYFGPGTRLTVL.

This chain uses TRBV5-1 with TRBJ2-7; the match to TRBD1 covers 9 bases. V was pared by 0 bases and J by 0 bases, with 1 base of the junction left unmatched. Looked up from germline, CDR1 is SGHRS and CDR2 is YFSETQ. This CDR3 has 15 amino acids. CDR3 in DNA: TGCGCCAGCAGCTTGGGACAGGGGGGCTCCTACGAGCAGTACTTC. Amino acid sequence: CASSLGQGGSYEQYF.